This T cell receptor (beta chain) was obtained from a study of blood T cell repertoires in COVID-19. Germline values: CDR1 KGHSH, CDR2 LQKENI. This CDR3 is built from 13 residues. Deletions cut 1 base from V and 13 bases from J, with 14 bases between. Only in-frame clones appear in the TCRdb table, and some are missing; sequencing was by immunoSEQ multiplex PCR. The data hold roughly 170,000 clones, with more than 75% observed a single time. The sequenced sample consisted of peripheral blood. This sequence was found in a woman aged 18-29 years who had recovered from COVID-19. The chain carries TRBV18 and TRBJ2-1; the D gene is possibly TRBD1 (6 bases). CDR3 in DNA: TGTGCCAGCTCACCACGGACAGCTGGTGAACAGTTCTTC. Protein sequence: CASSPRTAGEQFF.